Shown below are 8 T cell receptor beta chains from a single sample sequenced in a study of CD8 T cells in Susac syndrome. RNA amounts of about 0.5 to 1 ug underwent reverse transcription with random hexamers. TCRdb reprocessed the immunoSEQ multiplex PCR reads with MiXCR, giving one entry per CDR3 protein. The top ten hold roughly 0.15% of the sample, which has about 120,000 distinct CDR3 sequences, about 93% seen once. Sequenced material: CD4+ T cells from PBMCs. The origin of the receptors is a human donor in good health.

This clonotype was picked up one time. The rearrangement links TRBV29-1 to TRBJ2-7; D is uncertain. Germline V lookup: CDR1 SQVTM, CDR2 ANQGSEA. The CDR3 sequence is 10 residues long. Deletions cut 6 bases from V and 5 bases from J, with 8 bases between. CDR3 sequence reads: CSVGLNEQYF. CDR3 bases: TGCAGCGTAGGCCTCAACGAGCAGTACTTC.

V usage is TRBV5-1 and J usage is TRBJ2-1, with 9 bases fitting TRBD2. The CDR3 is 16 amino acids. The ends lost 0 bases at V and 8 bases at J; junction bases unmatched: 9. The germline V gene encodes CDR1 SGHRS and CDR2 YFSETQ. The CDR3 DNA reads TGCGCCAGCAGCTTGGAGGGCGGGGGGGAAGTCGATGAGCAGTTCTTC. Protein: CASSLEGGGEVDEQFF.

The V and J genes are TRBV20-1 and TRBJ2-2; D gene uncertain. The germline CDR1 and CDR2 sequences are DFQATT and SNEGSKA (reference sequence). V lost 5 bases to trimming and J lost 1 base, with 8 bases between them. The CDR3 is 13 residues long. CDR3 coding DNA: TGCAGTGCTGGACCGGTGAACACCGGGGAGCTGTTTTTT. This codes for CSAGPVNTGELFF.

This chain connects TRBV6-5 to TRBJ2-6, with D perhaps TRBD1 or TRBD2 (5 bases each). CDR1 is MNHEY, CDR2 SVGAGI, per germline. This CDR3 region has 15 residues. The ends were cut back, 2 bases at V and 0 bases at J, with 5 bases in the middle. CDR3 amino acids: CASSYGGSGANVLTF. The CDR3 DNA reads as TGTGCCAGCAGTTACGGGGGCTCTGGGGCCAACGTCCTGACTTTC.

The chain joins TRBV2 to TRBJ2-7; D is uncertain. The length of the CDR3 is 15 residues. Germline V gene sequence: CDR1 SNHLY, CDR2 FYNNEI. V lost 1 base and J 2 bases, leaving 12 bases between the germline ends. The CDR3 DNA reads TGTGCCAGCAGTGAAGGAGTATCTCGAACCTACGAGCAGTACTTC. Translated: CASSEGVSRTYEQYF.

This clonotype was counted a single time. This chain uses TRBV29-1 with TRBJ2-1, with D possibly being TRBD2 (6 bases). Trimming cost V 7 bases and J 9 bases, with 19 bases left between them. The CDR3 runs 13 residues. Germline V gives CDR1 SQVTM, CDR2 ANQGSEA. DNA for the CDR3: TGCAGCGCTCCGGGACTCGCACCGGGTGAGCAGTTCTTC. Translation: CSAPGLAPGEQFF.

CDR3 protein: CASSLYPTASNYGYTF. The CDR3 DNA reads as TGTGCCAGCAGTTTATACCCTACAGCATCTAACTATGGCTACACCTTC. The chain links TRBV12-3 or TRBV12-4 to TRBJ1-2, with D unclear. Trimming left V 2 bases short and J 0 bases short, with 13 bases between. The CDR3 consists of 16 residues.

This clonotype was observed once. J is TRBJ1-1 and V is TRBV18, with D perhaps TRBD1 (6 bases). The CDR3 sequence is 16 residues long. Germline-derived CDR1 and CDR2 are KGHSH and LQKENI. Trimming shortened V by 5 bases and J by 0 bases, and 16 bases separated the two germline ends. As DNA, the CDR3 is TGTGCCAGCTCAAGTTTGGGGGCTCGGGTGAACACTGAAGCTTTCTTT. As protein: CASSSLGARVNTEAFF.